The clone carrying this T cell receptor (beta chain) came up many times. CD8+ and CD4+ T cells from blood underwent TCR beta sequencing, which was carried out in a high-throughput format. CD8+ and CD4+ T cells were negatively isolated; TEMRA cells were FACS-enriched. Reverse transcription of roughly 0.5 to 1 ug RNA was carried out with random hexamers. Amplification of the TCR beta CDR3 was carried out by immunoSEQ multiplex PCR, which spanned a total of 54 Vbeta and 13 Jbeta segments. Each CDR3 protein is one row after TCRdb ran MiXCR on the immunoSEQ multiplex PCR reads. The table lists around 200,000 distinct CDR3 sequences, about 93% of them singletons. This sample is drawn from a study of CD8 T cells in Susac syndrome. CDR3 size: 13 residues. V was trimmed by 4 bases and J by 4 bases, leaving 8 bases between them. Looked up from germline, CDR1 is PRHDT and CDR2 is FYEKMQ (reference sequence).

The TCR sequence derives from a human donor with multiple sclerosis. The J gene is TRBJ2-1, the V gene TRBV13, with a possible D match to TRBD1 (6 bases). The source material was CD8+ T cells from PBMCs. The DNA of the CDR3 is TGTGCCAGCAGCTCCGGACAGTACAATGAGCAGTTCTTC. Its translation: CASSSGQYNEQFF.